Listed here are 32 T cell receptor beta chains from one sample, sequenced in a study of cytomegalovirus exposure and HLA in healthy donors. The PCR used 60 Vbeta and 13 Jbeta primers. The repertoire was sequenced with immunoSEQ multiplex PCR; TCRdb's copy has only in-frame clones and lacks some. The profile covers 75,000 to 100,000 clones, with around 68% appearing a single time and over 0.95% taken by the ten largest. The sequenced material came from PBMCs. Receptors were obtained from a female donor in good health and CMV-seronegative.

The chain joins TRBV29-1 to TRBJ1-2, with 8 bases lining up with TRBD1. This CDR3 spans 12 amino acids. Losses at the gene ends were 6 bases for V and 4 bases for J; bases not matched to a gene: 4. The germline V gene has CDR1 SQVTM and CDR2 ANQGSEA. The CDR3 region is CSVNGQGYGYTF. CDR3 in DNA: TGCAGCGTGAACGGACAGGGCTATGGCTACACCTTC.

V usage is TRBV4-3 and J usage is TRBJ2-7; weak D call: TRBD1 (5 bases). Between the trimmed V and J ends, which lost 4 bases and 3 bases, there was a span of 13 bases. Germline V gene sequence: CDR1 LGHNA, CDR2 YSLEER. CDR3 size: 14 residues. The DNA for the CDR3 is TGCGCCAGCAGCCGCACGACTCAGGGCTACGAGCAGTACTTC. It codes for CASSRTTQGYEQYF.

This sequence joins TRBV2 and TRBJ2-1, with 8 bases that match TRBD2. Trimming at V came to 3 bases and at J to 11 bases, leaving 6 bases not matched to a gene. CDR3 length equals 13 residues. Germline V gene lookup returns CDR1 SNHLY and CDR2 FYNNEI. The CDR3 is CASSESGREKQFF. The CDR3 DNA reads as TGTGCCAGCAGTGAGAGCGGGAGAGAAAAGCAGTTCTTC.

V gene TRBV7-2 combines with J gene TRBJ2-3; TRBD2 aligns across 10 bases. V trimming: 2 bases; J trimming: 2 bases; junction bases outside the gene matches: 10. The CDR3 covers 18 residues. CDR1 SGHTA and CDR2 FQGNSA come from the germline V gene. The CDR3 loop is CASSLTPRSGGATDTQYF. CDR3 in DNA: TGTGCCAGCAGCTTAACCCCCAGGAGCGGGGGGGCCACAGATACGCAGTATTTT.

The V and J genes are TRBV30 and TRBJ2-7, with TRBD2 identical over 9 bases. J lost 3 bases, V lost 6 bases, and 9 bases had no gene match. The V gene's germline CDR1 is GTSNPN and CDR2 SVGIG (reference sequence). The CDR3 runs 14 residues. CDR3 residues: CACLSGTSFYEQYF. CDR3 in DNA: TGTGCCTGTCTCTCCGGGACTAGCTTCTACGAGCAGTACTTC.

V and J are TRBV5-6 and TRBJ1-1; the match to TRBD1 covers 8 bases. Germline loops: CDR1 SGHDT, CDR2 YYEEEE. This CDR3 has 15 residues. Trimming at V came to 4 bases and at J to 1 base, leaving 6 bases not matched to a gene. DNA for the CDR3: TGTGCCAGCAGCCCGCCCGGGACAGGGAACACTGAAGCTTTCTTT. Its translation is CASSPPGTGNTEAFF.

The chain links TRBV5-1 to TRBJ1-2; TRBD1 matches at 10 bases. CDR3 length: 17 residues. J lost 3 bases, V lost 0 bases, and 8 bases had no gene match. CDR1 and CDR2 from the germline V gene are SGHRS and YFSETQ. The CDR3: CASSLAWGQGPDYGYTF. The CDR3 nucleotides read TGCGCCAGCAGCTTGGCCTGGGGACAGGGGCCGGACTATGGCTACACCTTC.

This clone was detected once. The rearrangement uses TRBV5-1 and TRBJ2-7; 8 bases line up with TRBD2. From germline, CDR1 is SGHRS and CDR2 YFSETQ. This CDR3 has 15 residues. V lost 0 bases to trimming and J lost 3 bases; unmatched junction nucleotides: 5. The CDR3 spells CASSLDTSGLYEQYF. DNA of the CDR3: TGCGCCAGCAGCTTGGACACTAGCGGACTCTACGAGCAGTACTTC.

This clone came up a few times. The rearrangement uses TRBV2 and TRBJ1-2; a weak D match, TRBD1 (6 bases). Trimming removed 5 bases at V and 0 bases at J, with 13 bases between. This CDR3 contains 15 residues. Per the germline V gene, CDR1 is SNHLY and CDR2 is FYNNEI. In DNA form, the CDR3 reads TGTGCCAGCAGTAGACAGGTCTTGCCTAACTATGGCTACACCTTC. Translated, it gives CASSRQVLPNYGYTF.

This clone was observed a handful of times. This chain links TRBV5-1 with TRBJ1-2, with 9 bases matching TRBD1. Unmatched junction bases numbered 7, after V lost 4 bases and J lost 6 bases. The CDR3 sequence is 14 residues long. Germline values: CDR1 SGHRS, CDR2 YFSETQ. In DNA, the CDR3 is TGCGCCAGCAGCCCGGACAGGGGAGGGGATGGCTACACCTTC. Translating gives CASSPDRGGDGYTF.

The chain couples TRBV6-1 to TRBJ1-2, with TRBD1 matching 9 bases. Germline V lookup: CDR1 MNHNS, CDR2 SASEGT. The CDR3 loop spans 14 amino acids. The ends lost 5 bases at V and 4 bases at J; junction bases unmatched: 5. CDR3 amino acids: CASSTRDRAYGYTF. The DNA for the CDR3 is TGTGCCAGCAGTACCCGGGACAGGGCCTATGGCTACACCTTC.

The V and J genes are TRBV7-9 and TRBJ2-1; 8 positions agree with TRBD2. The CDR3 is 15 amino acids. Per the germline V gene, CDR1 is SEHNR and CDR2 is FQNEAQ (reference sequence). V lost 1 base, J lost 10 bases, and 9 bases stayed unmatched. DNA of the CDR3: TGTGCCAGCAGCTTAGGTCGACTAGCGATCAGGGAGCAGTTCTTC. Amino acids: CASSLGRLAIREQFF.

This clone was counted a single time. The genes are TRBV5-1 and TRBJ2-3; TRBD2 matches at 12 bases. CDR3 length: 15 residues. Per the germline V gene, CDR1 is SGHRS and CDR2 is YFSETQ. Trimming removed 4 bases from V and 6 bases from J; junction bases left unmatched: 6. The CDR3 region has the DNA TGCGCCAGCAGCGTGACTAGCGGGAGTTCCGATACGCAGTATTTT. Protein product: CASSVTSGSSDTQYF.

The chain carries TRBV27 and TRBJ2-7; 8 nucleotides align to TRBD1. CDR1 and CDR2 (germline): MNHEY, SMNVEV (reference sequence). The V segment lost 6 bases and the J segment 3 bases; nucleotides outside the gene matches: 13. CDR3 length: 16 residues. The CDR3 loop reads CASSSIPGTGSYEQYF. The CDR3 DNA reads TGTGCCAGCAGCTCCATCCCCGGGACAGGCAGCTACGAGCAGTACTTC.

The V call is TRBV2, the J call TRBJ2-7, with D unclear. This CDR3 spans 13 amino acids. Germline assignment: CDR1 SNHLY and CDR2 FYNNEI. This CDR3 is CASSEASGGAPLV. DNA for the CDR3: TGTGCCAGCAGTGAAGCGTCCGGCGGCGCCCCTTTGGTC.

The table lists this clone with a count of one. This sequence joins TRBV28 and TRBJ2-7, with TRBD1 as a possible D gene (5 bases). Trimming took 3 bases from V and 6 from J, leaving 12 bases between them. Germline-derived CDR1 and CDR2 are MDHEN and SYDVKM. The CDR3 runs to 13 residues. The CDR3 region is CASSLAGRVEQYF. The DNA for the CDR3 is TGTGCCAGCAGTTTGGCAGGGCGCGTCGAGCAGTACTTC. Combining the CDR3 with reference TRBV28 and TRBJ2-7 gives the whole variable domain DVKVTQSSRYLVKRTGEKVFLECVQDMDHENMFWYRQDPGLGLRLIYFSYDVKMKEKGDIPEGYSVSREKKERFSLILESASTNQTSMYLCASSLAGRVEQYFGPGTRLTVT.

The genes are TRBV7-2 and TRBJ2-1, with 8 bases lining up with TRBD2. This CDR3 has 15 amino acids. J was trimmed by 5 bases and V by 5 bases; bases with no gene match: 8. Looked up from germline, CDR1 is SGHTA and CDR2 is FQGNSA. The CDR3: CASSPRTSGNNEQFF. The CDR3 coding sequence is TGTGCCAGCAGCCCCCGCACTAGCGGAAACAATGAGCAGTTCTTC.

The chain recombines TRBV6-1 with TRBJ2-3; possible D gene TRBD2, 7 bases. The CDR3 is made up of 14 amino acids. CDR1 is MNHNS and CDR2 is SASEGT in the germline V gene. Trimming took off 7 bases at V and 3 bases at J, with 14 bases between the two ends. The CDR3 protein is CASTGGRETDTQYF. In DNA, the CDR3 is TGTGCCAGCACCGGGGGGCGGGAGACAGATACGCAGTATTTT.

The CDR3 region is CASTRQGGGYEAFF. DNA for the CDR3: TGTGCCAGCACCCGCCAGGGGGGCGGGTATGAAGCTTTCTTT. This rearrangement joins TRBV6-1 to TRBJ1-1; TRBD1 aligns across 7 bases. Trimming took 7 bases from V and 7 from J; bases not matched to a gene: 12. This CDR3 comprises 14 residues. CDR1 MNHNS and CDR2 SASEGT come from the germline V gene.

This clone was counted only a few times. The genes are TRBV19 and TRBJ2-2; tentative D call: TRBD1 (5 bases). V was cut by 3 bases and J by 0 bases, with 11 bases left in between. In germline, CDR1 is LNHDA, CDR2 SQIVND (reference sequence). This CDR3 has 16 residues. DNA for the CDR3: TGTGCCAGTAGTATGGCAGGGCCCCCGAACACCGGGGAGCTGTTTTTT. Translating it yields CASSMAGPPNTGELFF. The whole variable domain, filled in from reference TRBV19 and TRBJ2-2, reads DGGITQSPKYLFRKEGQNVTLSCEQNLNHDAMYWYRQDPGQGLRLIYYSQIVNDFQKGDIAEGYSVSREKKESFPLTVTSAQKNPTAFYLCASSMAGPPNTGELFFGEGSRLTVL.

This chain joins TRBV30 and TRBJ1-1, with 8 bases lining up with TRBD1. The CDR3 totals 13 residues. Germline CDR1 is GTSNPN and CDR2 is SVGIG (reference sequence). J gave up 1 base and V 5 bases, and 3 bases lay outside the gene matches. DNA of the CDR3: TGTGCCTGGGGGACAGGTCCGAACACTGAAGCTTTCTTT. Its translation: CAWGTGPNTEAFF.

The gene calls are TRBV5-1 and TRBJ1-3; tentative D call: TRBD1 (5 bases). The CDR3 has 14 amino acids. Trimming shortened V by 3 bases and J by 4 bases, and 11 bases separated the two germline ends. Germline CDR1 SGHRS, CDR2 YFSETQ. The CDR3 DNA sequence: TGCGCCAGCAGCTCGGGGGGAGGCGGAAACACCATATATTTT. Amino acids: CASSSGGGGNTIYF.

This chain links TRBV28 with TRBJ2-2, with 7 bases aligning to TRBD2. The CDR3 has 15 residues. Trimming took 5 bases from V and 6 from J; bases not matched to a gene: 9. Germline assignment: CDR1 MDHEN and CDR2 SYDVKM. This CDR3 is CASSLVRAGAGELFF. The CDR3 DNA reads as TGTGCCAGCAGTCTCGTCCGCGCGGGGGCCGGGGAGCTGTTTTTT.

The rearrangement joins TRBV29-1 to TRBJ2-5; D possibly corresponds to TRBD2 (6 bases). The J call may be faulty, since TRBJ2-7 better matches the DNA end. The CDR3 totals 12 residues. Germline V gene sequence: CDR1 SQVTM, CDR2 ANQGSEA. CDR3 in DNA: TGCAGCGTTGAAGACGCGGGGTACGAGCAGTACTTC. It yields the protein CSVEDAGYEQYF.

Regarding this clone: The germline gene is not matched at one end of the junction; a read error may be the cause. The rearrangement joins TRBV11-3 to TRBJ2-1; 7 nucleotides align to TRBD2. The CDR3 has 17 residues. Germline CDR1 and CDR2: SGHNT and YENEEA. The CDR3 coding sequence is TGTGCCAGCAGCCTAGAGGGGAGACTAGCTCCCTACAATGAGCAGTTCTTC. It encodes CASSLEGRLAPYNEQFF.

V is TRBV19 and J is TRBJ2-1; a weak D match, TRBD1 (6 bases). The CDR3 length is 12 residues. V shed 3 bases and J shed 10 bases, with 10 bases lying between them. Germline V gives CDR1 LNHDA, CDR2 SQIVND (reference sequence). CDR3 DNA sequence: TGTGCCAGTAGTATCGGTAGGGGGGAGCAGTTCTTC. Its protein is CASSIGRGEQFF.

V and J are TRBV9 and TRBJ1-5, with a tentative D call TRBD1 (5 bases). Between the trimmed V and J ends, which lost 3 bases and 8 bases, there was a span of 15 bases. The germline CDR1 and CDR2 sequences are SGDLS and YYNGEE. The CDR3 runs 14 residues. CDR3 nucleotides: TGTGCCAGCAGCGCCACAGGACGGGAGGAGCCCCAGCATTTT. This sequence encodes CASSATGREEPQHF.

This chain joins TRBV10-1 and TRBJ1-1; 12 bases map to TRBD1. The ends lost 3 bases at V and 11 bases at J; junction bases unmatched: 10. The V gene's germline CDR1 is WNHNN and CDR2 SYGVQD (reference sequence). CDR3 length: 15 amino acids. For the CDR3, the DNA is TGCGCCAGCAGTGACCGTAGGGGACAGGGGGCGGTCGCTTTCTTT. Amino acids: CASSDRRGQGAVAFF.

J is TRBJ2-7 and V is TRBV28; D not resolved. There are 12 residues in the CDR3. Germline V gene data show CDR1 as MDHEN and CDR2 as SYDVKM. Trimming stripped 6 bases from V and 3 bases from J, with 9 bases between. CDR3 in DNA: TGTGCCAGCAGCGTACCCGGCTACGAGCAGTACTTC. Translation gives CASSVPGYEQYF. Complete variable domain (other parts from reference TRBV28 and TRBJ2-7): DVKVTQSSRYLVKRTGEKVFLECVQDMDHENMFWYRQDPGLGLRLIYFSYDVKMKEKGDIPEGYSVSREKKERFSLILESASTNQTSMYLCASSVPGYEQYFGPGTRLTVT.

The CDR3: CASSVSGTGVEEQYF. The CDR3 DNA reads as TGTGCCAGCAGCGTGTCCGGGACAGGGGTGGAAGAGCAGTACTTC. V gene TRBV9 combines with J gene TRBJ2-7; 10 nucleotides match TRBD1. Germline V gene data show CDR1 as SGDLS and CDR2 as YYNGEE. The CDR3 loop spans 15 amino acids. The V gene end was trimmed by 2 bases and the J gene end by 7 bases; junction bases not matched to a gene: 9.

This chain links TRBV6-1 with TRBJ2-1; TRBD2 aligns across 7 bases. CDR1 and CDR2 (germline): MNHNS, SASEGT. This CDR3 is 15 amino acids long. V gave up 4 bases and J gave up 0 bases; unmatched junction bases: 3. The CDR3 reads CASSASGGSYNEQFF. CDR3 DNA sequence: TGTGCCAGCAGTGCTAGCGGCGGCTCCTACAATGAGCAGTTCTTC.

This clone was picked up a small number of times. This chain connects TRBV5-4 to TRBJ1-2, with D tentatively TRBD1 (6 bases). CDR1 and CDR2 from the germline V gene are SGHNT and YYREEE (reference sequence). V lost 1 base, J lost 6 bases, and 16 bases lay in between. The CDR3 is made up of 15 amino acids. The DNA of the CDR3 is TGTGCCAGCAGCTTGACCGTAGGGGGAATTGATGGCTACACCTTC. The encoded protein is CASSLTVGGIDGYTF.